The clone carrying this TCR beta chain was seen a handful of times. Its antigen is not identified. The sample's time point: week 47, end of study. All doses held 300 ug of mutant IDH1 20-mer peptide, with topical imiquimod. Scheduled for weeks 1, 3, 5, 7, 11, 15, 19 and 23, eight vaccinations were given to patients. The protocol was immunoSEQ multiplex PCR, while the TCRdb copy is restricted to in-frame clones and leaves out a portion. Of about 90,000 clones in the sample, nearly 90% were seen once. This record belongs to a study of a mutant IDH1 vaccine in newly diagnosed glioma. On the study more broadly: Beforehand, treatment had been radiotherapy, temozolomide, or both; the majority received both.

The trim removed 2 bases at V and 4 bases at J, leaving 3 bases unmatched. CDR3 length: 14 residues. Germline V lookup: CDR1 PRHDT, CDR2 FYEKMQ (reference sequence). Points from the study as a whole: Among all patients, vaccine-induced immune responses occurred in approximately 93%. There seemed to be no relation between pseudoprogression and changes in top peripheral T cell clonotypes.

V gene TRBV13 combines with J gene TRBJ2-7, with 9 bases aligning to TRBD1. Sequenced material: PBMCs, taken from a glioma patient whose treatment included an IDH1 peptide vaccine. This TCR derives from a woman in her forties or fifties with glioma. Here the CDR3 reads CASSLRDREYEQYF. CDR3 nucleotide sequence: TGTGCCAGCAGCTTACGGGACAGGGAGTACGAGCAGTACTTC.